What follows describes a single T cell receptor beta chain. What antigen it recognizes has not been identified. No per-base quality is available; no much larger clone lies one base away. The immunoSEQ Assay, a bias-controlled multiplex PCR, was used to amplify TCRbeta CDR3 regions from genomic DNA. In the authors' own workflow: The number of nucleated cells in each sample was estimated from the amplification of reference gene primers within the assay. To quantify the absolute abundance of each unique TCRbeta CDR3 rearrangement, sequence reads were collapsed and filtered. For each sample, productive Simpson clonality was calculated as the square root of Simpson's diversity index over productive rearrangements. TCRdb limited this immuneACCESS table to in-frame rearrangements with V and J called. A share of clones is missing; checked studies link under half to unresolved V genes, and the rest is unexplained. V and J calls and clone size follow that table, whereas D and trimming were derived from the DNA. Here the sample has about 73,000 clones; approximately 82% occur a single time. The top ten constitute approximately 5.3% of the sample.

This specimen comes from a study of blood T cell repertoires in COVID-19 (TCRdb year 2020). Regarding the study in general: Collaborator samples came from the United States, Italy and Spain and covered acute and convalescent phases of COVID-19. The material from the prospective study consisted of cDNA or gDNA derived from T cells, B-cell-depleted T cells, or PBMCs. Deeply sampled blood TCRbeta repertoires from subjects exposed to, actively infected with, or recovered from COVID-19 were included in the dataset. The repertoires were released in a freely available public database meant as a resource for research on the immune response to SARS-CoV-2. The samples were drawn from the first 160 participants of the ongoing ImmuneRACE study and from some 1,300 subjects provided by 6 global collaborators. Nearly every sample came with metadata listing a de-identified subject ID, COVID-19 status, age in years and sex. Where HLA class I and class II types were available, the types were taken from metadata supplied by the sample provider, not from assay-based typing.

Study-wide findings and limitations: The amount of clinical and demographic metadata varied by source and participant and was provided uncurated.

Including cysteine and phenylalanine, the CDR3 has 19 amino acids. CDR3 DNA only is kept here, 57 bases in frame from base 1. The germline V gene gives CDR1 as MGHRA and CDR2 as YSYEKL. Compared with germline, V lacks 0 bases and J lacks 1 base; bases without a gene match: 8. Whole blood was collected in K2EDTA tubes by collaborating institutions according to the institutions' own protocols. Collaborator samples were shipped for TCRbeta analysis as frozen whole blood, isolated PBMCs, or DNA extracted from either sample type. Material for sequencing was peripheral blood. The chain couples TRBV4-1 to TRBJ2-2, and 10 junctional nucleotides match TRBD2. The TCR was taken from a man aged 50-59 years with active COVID-19. The DNA is TGCGCCAGCAGCCAAGATAGGGCTAGCGGGAGAGGGAACACCGGGGAGCTGTTTTTT. Translated, it reads CASSQDRASGRGNTGELFF.